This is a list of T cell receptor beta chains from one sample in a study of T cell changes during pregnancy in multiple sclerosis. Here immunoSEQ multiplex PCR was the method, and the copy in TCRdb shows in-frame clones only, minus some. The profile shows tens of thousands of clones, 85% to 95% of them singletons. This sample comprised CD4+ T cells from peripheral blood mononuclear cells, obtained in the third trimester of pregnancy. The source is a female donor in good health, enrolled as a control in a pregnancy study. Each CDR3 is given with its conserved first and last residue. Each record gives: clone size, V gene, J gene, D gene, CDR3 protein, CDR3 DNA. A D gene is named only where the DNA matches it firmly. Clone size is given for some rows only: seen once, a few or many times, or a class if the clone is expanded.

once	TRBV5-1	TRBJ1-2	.	CASRWGEAGGYTF	TGCGCCAGCAGATGGGGGGAGGCCGGAGGCTACACCTTC
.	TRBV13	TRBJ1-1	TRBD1	CASRPGGAGSREAFF	TGTGCCAGCAGACCAGGGGGCGCGGGAAGTCGGGAAGCTTTCTTT
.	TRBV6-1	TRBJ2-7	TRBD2	CASSVGGTNSYEQYF	TGTGCCAGCAGTGTGGGGGGGACTAACTCCTACGAGCAGTACTTC
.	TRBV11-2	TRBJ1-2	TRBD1	CASSFPGQGASGYTF	TGTGCCAGCAGCTTCCCGGGACAGGGGGCGAGTGGCTACACCTTC
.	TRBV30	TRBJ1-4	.	CAWSVGLSVEKLFF	TGTGCCTGGAGTGTAGGACTTTCCGTTGAAAAACTGTTTTTT
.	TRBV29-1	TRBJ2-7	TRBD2	CSVGRAGEGEQYF	TGCAGCGTTGGTCGAGCGGGAGAGGGCGAGCAGTACTTC
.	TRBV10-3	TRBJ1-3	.	CAISERTGGGSGNTIYF	TGTGCCATCAGTGAGCGAACCGGCGGCGGCTCTGGAAACACCATATATTTT
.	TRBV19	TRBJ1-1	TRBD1	CASVRTGGNTEAFF	TGTGCCAGTGTCCGGACAGGGGGCAACACTGAAGCTTTCTTT
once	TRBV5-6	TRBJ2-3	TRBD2	CASSLGLAGVWGTDTQYF	TGTGCCAGCAGCTTGGGGCTAGCGGGAGTGTGGGGCACAGATACGCAGTATTTT
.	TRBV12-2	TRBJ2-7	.	CASRLEVAERSYEQYF	TGTGCAAGTCGCTTAGAGGTGGCGGAGAGGTCCTACGAGCAGTACTTC
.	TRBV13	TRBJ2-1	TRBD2	CASSLAGLASYNEQFF	TGTGCCAGCAGCTTAGCGGGACTAGCTTCCTACAATGAGCAGTTCTTC
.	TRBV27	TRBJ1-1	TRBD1	CASSIRQGITEAFF	TGTGCCAGCAGTATTAGACAGGGTATAACTGAAGCTTTCTTT
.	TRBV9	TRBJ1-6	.	CASSVTESRSPLHF	TGTGCCAGCAGCGTGACAGAGTCTCGTTCACCCCTCCACTTT
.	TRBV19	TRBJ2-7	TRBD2	CASSPRGTSGIYEQYF	TGTGCCAGTAGTCCGAGGGGGACTAGCGGAATCTACGAGCAGTACTTC
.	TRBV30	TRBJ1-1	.	CASGRGVGFLNTEAFF	TGTGCCTCCGGGAGGGGGGTCGGGTTCTTGAACACTGAAGCTTTCTTT
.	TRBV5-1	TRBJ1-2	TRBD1	CASSSDRGNYGYTF	TGCGCCAGCAGCTCGGACAGGGGGAACTATGGCTACACCTTC
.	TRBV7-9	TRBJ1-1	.	CASSSQGNTEAFF	TGTGCCAGCAGCTCCCAGGGGAACACTGAAGCTTTCTTT
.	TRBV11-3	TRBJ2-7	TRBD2	CASSVGRSSHEQYF	TGTGCCAGCAGCGTCGGGAGGAGCTCCCACGAGCAGTACTTC
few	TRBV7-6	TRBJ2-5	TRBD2	CASSSRLAQETQYF	TGTGCCAGCAGCTCCCGACTAGCTCAAGAGACCCAGTACTTC
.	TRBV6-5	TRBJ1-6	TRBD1	CATSQGDRDSPLHF	TGTGCCACCTCACAGGGGGATAGGGATTCACCCCTCCACTTT
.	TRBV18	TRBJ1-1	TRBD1	CASSPGQRQDTEAFF	TGTGCCAGCTCACCGGGACAGCGTCAGGACACTGAAGCTTTCTTT
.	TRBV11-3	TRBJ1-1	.	CASSTGLNTEAFF	TGTGCCAGCAGCACAGGGTTGAACACTGAAGCTTTCTTT
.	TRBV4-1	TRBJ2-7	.	CASSQNRGSYSYEQYF	TGCGCCAGCAGCCAAAATAGGGGTAGCTACTCCTACGAGCAGTACTTC
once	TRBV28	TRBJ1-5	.	CASSLTRQTQPQHF	TGTGCCAGCAGTTTAACCCGCCAAACACAGCCCCAGCATTTT
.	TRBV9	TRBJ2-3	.	CASRSGQQGTDTQYF	TGTGCCAGCCGGTCAGGACAGCAAGGCACAGATACGCAGTATTTT
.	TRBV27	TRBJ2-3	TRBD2	CASSYSGSTDTQYF	TGTGCCAGCAGTTATAGCGGGAGCACAGATACGCAGTATTTT
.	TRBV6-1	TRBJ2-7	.	CASSYDGVYEQYF	TGTGCCAGCAGTTATGACGGGGTCTACGAGCAGTACTTC
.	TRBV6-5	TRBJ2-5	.	CASSYNRDTETQYF	TGTGCCAGCAGTTATAACAGGGACACTGAGACCCAGTACTTC
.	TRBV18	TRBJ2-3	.	CASSSGGTDTQYF	TGTGCCAGCTCATCCGGTGGCACAGATACGCAGTATTTT
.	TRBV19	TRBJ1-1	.	CASSIGGMNTEAFF	TGTGCCAGTAGTATAGGCGGGATGAACACTGAAGCTTTCTTT
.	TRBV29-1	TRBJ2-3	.	CSVGGQVTDTQYF	TGCAGCGTTGGAGGGCAAGTCACAGATACGCAGTATTTT
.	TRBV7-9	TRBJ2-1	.	CASSPRYQDYNEQFF	TGTGCCAGCAGCCCCCGATATCAGGACTACAATGAGCAGTTCTTC
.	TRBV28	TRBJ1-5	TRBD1	CASSSTGVNQPQHF	TGTGCCAGCAGCTCTACAGGGGTCAATCAGCCCCAGCATTTT
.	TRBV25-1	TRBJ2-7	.	CAPSEDSHYEQYF	TGTGCCCCTTCCGAGGACAGCCACTACGAGCAGTACTTC
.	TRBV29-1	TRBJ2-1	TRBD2	CSVDGLAGYNEQFF	TGCAGCGTTGACGGACTAGCGGGGTACAATGAGCAGTTCTTC
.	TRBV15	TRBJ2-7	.	CATSRDLQLLAPGVEQYF	TGTGCCACCAGCAGAGATCTCCAACTGCTAGCACCAGGTGTGGAGCAGTACTTC
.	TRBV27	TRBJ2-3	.	CASSLLTNLGTDTQYF	TGTGCCAGCAGTCTCCTGACAAACTTGGGCACAGATACGCAGTATTTT
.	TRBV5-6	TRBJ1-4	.	CASSLAGLSTNEKLFF	TGTGCCAGCAGCTTGGCAGGGCTGTCAACTAATGAAAAACTGTTTTTT
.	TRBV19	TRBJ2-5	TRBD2	CATGSGGAGSQYF	TGTGCCACCGGTAGCGGGGGGGCCGGGAGCCAGTACTTC
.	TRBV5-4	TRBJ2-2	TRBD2	CASSLEWTSGRRAGELFF	TGTGCCAGCAGCTTGGAATGGACTAGCGGGAGAAGGGCCGGGGAGCTGTTTTTT
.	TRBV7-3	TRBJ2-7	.	CASSLSQTSSEQYF	TGTGCCAGCAGCTTATCCCAGACTAGTTCCGAGCAGTACTTC
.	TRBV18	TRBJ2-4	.	CASSPSRLAKNIQYF	TGTGCCAGCTCACCATCTCGACTAGCCAAAAACATTCAGTACTTC
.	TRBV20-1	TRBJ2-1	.	CSPFFNEQFF	TGCTCTCCTTTCTTTAATGAGCAGTTCTTC
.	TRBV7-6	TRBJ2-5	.	CASSPTSFQETQYF	TGTGCCAGCAGCCCCACTAGCTTCCAAGAGACCCAGTACTTC
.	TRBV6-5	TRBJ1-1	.	CASSSPRVINTEAFF	TGTGCCAGCAGTTCCCCCCGGGTCATAAACACTGAAGCTTTCTTT